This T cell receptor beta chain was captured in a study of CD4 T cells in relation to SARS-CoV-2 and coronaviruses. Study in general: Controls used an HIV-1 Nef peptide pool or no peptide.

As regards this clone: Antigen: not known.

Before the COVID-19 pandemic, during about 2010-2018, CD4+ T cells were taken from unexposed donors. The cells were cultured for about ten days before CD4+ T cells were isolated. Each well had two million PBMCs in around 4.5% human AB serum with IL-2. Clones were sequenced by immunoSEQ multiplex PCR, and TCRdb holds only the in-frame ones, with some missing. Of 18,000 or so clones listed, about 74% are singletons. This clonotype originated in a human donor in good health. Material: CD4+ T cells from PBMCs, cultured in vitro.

The CDR3 DNA is TGTGCCAGCAGCTTAGGTACCTACAATGAGCAGTTCTTC. It encodes CASSLGTYNEQFF. The V gene is TRBV11-2, the J gene TRBJ2-1, with D hard to call. Germline CDR1 SGHAT, CDR2 FQNNGV. The CDR3 extends over 13 amino acids. V was clipped by 1 base and J by 2 bases, with 3 bases between them.